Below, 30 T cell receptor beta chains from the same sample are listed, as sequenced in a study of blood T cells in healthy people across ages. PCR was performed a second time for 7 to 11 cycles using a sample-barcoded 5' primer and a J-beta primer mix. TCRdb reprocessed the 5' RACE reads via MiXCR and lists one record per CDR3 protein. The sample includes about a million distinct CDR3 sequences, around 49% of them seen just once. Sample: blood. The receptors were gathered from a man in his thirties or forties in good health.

In DNA form, the CDR3 reads TGTGCCACCCGGGACAGAACTAACTATGGCTACACCTTC. This translates into CATRDRTNYGYTF. The genes are TRBV19 and TRBJ1-2; 7 positions match TRBD1. Looked up from germline, CDR1 is LNHDA and CDR2 is SQIVND (reference sequence). Trimming took 10 bases from V and 0 from J; bases not matched to a gene: 5. The CDR3 has 13 amino acids.

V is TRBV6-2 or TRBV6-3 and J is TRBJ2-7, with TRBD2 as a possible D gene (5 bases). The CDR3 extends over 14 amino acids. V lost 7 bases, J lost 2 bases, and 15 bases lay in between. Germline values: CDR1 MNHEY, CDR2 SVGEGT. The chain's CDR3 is CASIASGRTYEQYF. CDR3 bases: TGTGCCAGCATCGCCTCGGGGAGAACCTACGAGCAGTACTTC.

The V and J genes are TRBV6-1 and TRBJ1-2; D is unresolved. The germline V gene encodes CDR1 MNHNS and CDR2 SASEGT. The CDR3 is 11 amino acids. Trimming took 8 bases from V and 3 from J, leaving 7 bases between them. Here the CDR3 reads CASASYYGYTF. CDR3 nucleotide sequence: TGTGCCAGCGCTTCCTACTATGGCTACACCTTC.

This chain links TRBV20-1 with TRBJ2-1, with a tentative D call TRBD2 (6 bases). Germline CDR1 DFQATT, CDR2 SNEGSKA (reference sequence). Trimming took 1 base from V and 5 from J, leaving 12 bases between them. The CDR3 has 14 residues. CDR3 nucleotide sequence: TGCAGTGCTAGAGCCCCTCGGGGGAACAATGAGCAGTTCTTC. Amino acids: CSARAPRGNNEQFF.

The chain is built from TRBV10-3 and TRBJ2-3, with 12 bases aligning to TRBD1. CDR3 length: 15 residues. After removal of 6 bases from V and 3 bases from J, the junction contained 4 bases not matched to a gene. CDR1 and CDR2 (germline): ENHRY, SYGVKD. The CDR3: CAISGDRGLTDTQYF. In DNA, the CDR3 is TGTGCCATCAGCGGGGACAGGGGGCTGACAGATACGCAGTATTTT.

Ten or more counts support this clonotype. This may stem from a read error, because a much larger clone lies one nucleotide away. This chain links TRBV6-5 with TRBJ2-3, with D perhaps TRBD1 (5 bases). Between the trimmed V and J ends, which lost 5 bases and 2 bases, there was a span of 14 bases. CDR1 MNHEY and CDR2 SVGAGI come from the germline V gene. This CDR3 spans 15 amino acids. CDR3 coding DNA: TGTGCCAGCAGTCCCGCCTTAGGGGTCACAGATACGCAGTATTTT. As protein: CASSPALGVTDTQYF.

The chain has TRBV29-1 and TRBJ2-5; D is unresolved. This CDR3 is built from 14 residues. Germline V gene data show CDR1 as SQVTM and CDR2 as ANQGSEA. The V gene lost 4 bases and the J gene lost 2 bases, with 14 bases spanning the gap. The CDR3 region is CSVVGPGSQETQYF. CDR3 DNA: TGCAGCGTTGTTGGGCCAGGCTCTCAAGAGACCCAGTACTTC.

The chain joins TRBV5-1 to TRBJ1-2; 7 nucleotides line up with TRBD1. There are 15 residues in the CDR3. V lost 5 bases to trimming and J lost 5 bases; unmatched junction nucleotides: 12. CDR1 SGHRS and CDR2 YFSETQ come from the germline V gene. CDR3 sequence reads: CASSPGQTFPYGYTF. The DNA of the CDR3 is TGCGCCAGCAGTCCGGGACAGACCTTCCCTTATGGCTACACCTTC.

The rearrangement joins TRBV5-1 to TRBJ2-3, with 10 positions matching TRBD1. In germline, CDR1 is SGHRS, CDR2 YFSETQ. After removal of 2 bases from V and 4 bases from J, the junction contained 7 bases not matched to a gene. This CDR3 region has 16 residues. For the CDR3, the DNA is TGCGCCAGCAGCTTAACCGGACAGGGGGTTTCAGATACGCAGTATTTT. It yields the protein CASSLTGQGVSDTQYF.

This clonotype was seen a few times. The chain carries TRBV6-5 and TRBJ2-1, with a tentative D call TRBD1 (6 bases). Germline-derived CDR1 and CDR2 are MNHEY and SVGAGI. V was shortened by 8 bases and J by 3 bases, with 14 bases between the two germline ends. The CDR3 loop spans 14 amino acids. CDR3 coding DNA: TGTGCCAGCCGTCGGCAGGGGTACTACAATGAGCAGTTCTTC. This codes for CASRRQGYYNEQFF.

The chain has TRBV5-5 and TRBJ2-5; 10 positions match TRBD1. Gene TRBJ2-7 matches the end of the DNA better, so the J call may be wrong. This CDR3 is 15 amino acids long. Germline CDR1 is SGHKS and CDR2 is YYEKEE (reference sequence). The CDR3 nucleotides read TGTGCCAGCAGCCCACAGACAGGGGGCTGGTACGAGCAGTACTTC. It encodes CASSPQTGGWYEQYF.

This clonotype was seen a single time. The DNA of the CDR3 is TGTGCCAGCTCCCCCAACTGGGCGCAAGAGACCCAGTACTTC. Its protein product is CASSPNWAQETQYF. V is TRBV9 and J is TRBJ2-5; D not certain. The CDR3 has 14 amino acids. V lost 7 bases, J lost 2 bases, and 15 bases lay in between. In germline, CDR1 is SGDLS, CDR2 YYNGEE.

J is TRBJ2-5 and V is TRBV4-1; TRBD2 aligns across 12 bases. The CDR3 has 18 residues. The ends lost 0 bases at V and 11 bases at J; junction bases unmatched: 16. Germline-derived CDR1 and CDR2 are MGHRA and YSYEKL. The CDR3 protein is CASSQDPPSGGVSNEQYF. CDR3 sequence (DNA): TGCGCCAGCAGCCAAGATCCCCCTAGCGGGGGGGTCAGCAATGAGCAGTACTTC.

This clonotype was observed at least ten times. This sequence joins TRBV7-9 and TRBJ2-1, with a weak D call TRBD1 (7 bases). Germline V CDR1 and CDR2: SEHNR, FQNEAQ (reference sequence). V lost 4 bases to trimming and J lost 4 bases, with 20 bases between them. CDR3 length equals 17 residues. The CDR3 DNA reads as TGTGCCAGCAGCTATTTGCAGGGGGGACCCATATACAATGAGCAGTTCTTC. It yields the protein CASSYLQGGPIYNEQFF.

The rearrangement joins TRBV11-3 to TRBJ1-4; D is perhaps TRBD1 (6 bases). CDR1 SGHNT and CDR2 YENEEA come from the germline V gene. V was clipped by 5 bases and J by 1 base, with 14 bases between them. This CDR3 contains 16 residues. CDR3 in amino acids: CASSGGRGETNEKLFF. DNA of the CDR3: TGTGCCAGCAGCGGAGGAAGGGGGGAAACTAATGAAAAACTGTTTTTT. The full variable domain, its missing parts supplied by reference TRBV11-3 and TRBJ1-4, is EAGVVQSPRYKIIEKKQPVAFWCNPISGHNTLYWYLQNLGQGPELLIRYENEEAVDDSQLPKDRFSAERLKGVDSTLKIQPAELGDSAVYLCASSGGRGETNEKLFFGSGTQLSVL.

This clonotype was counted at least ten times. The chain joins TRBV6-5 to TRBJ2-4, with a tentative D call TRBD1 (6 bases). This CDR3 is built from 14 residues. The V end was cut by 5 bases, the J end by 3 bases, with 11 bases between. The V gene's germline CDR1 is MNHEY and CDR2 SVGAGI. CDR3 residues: CASSGKTGKNIQYF. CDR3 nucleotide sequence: TGTGCCAGCAGTGGAAAGACAGGCAAAAACATTCAGTACTTC.

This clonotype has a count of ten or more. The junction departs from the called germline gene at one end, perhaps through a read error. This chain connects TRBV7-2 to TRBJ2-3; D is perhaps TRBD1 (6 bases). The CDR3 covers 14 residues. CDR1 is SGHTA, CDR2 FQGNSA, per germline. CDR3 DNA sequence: TGTGCCAGCAGCTCCCGTGGGGGCACCGATACGCAGTATTTT. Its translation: CASSSRGGTDTQYF.

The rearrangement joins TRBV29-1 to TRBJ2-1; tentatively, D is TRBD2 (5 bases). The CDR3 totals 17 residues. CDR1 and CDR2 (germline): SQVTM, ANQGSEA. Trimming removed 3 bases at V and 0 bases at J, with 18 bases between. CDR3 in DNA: TGCAGCGTTGATATTATAGGGAGACCGAACTCCTACAATGAGCAGTTCTTC. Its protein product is CSVDIIGRPNSYNEQFF.

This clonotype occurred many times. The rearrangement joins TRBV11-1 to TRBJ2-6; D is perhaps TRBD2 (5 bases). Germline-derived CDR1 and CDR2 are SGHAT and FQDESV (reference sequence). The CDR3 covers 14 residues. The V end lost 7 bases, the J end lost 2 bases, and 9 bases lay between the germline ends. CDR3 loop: CASTLGAGANVLTF. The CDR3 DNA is TGTGCCAGCACCCTCGGGGCTGGGGCCAACGTCCTGACTTTC.

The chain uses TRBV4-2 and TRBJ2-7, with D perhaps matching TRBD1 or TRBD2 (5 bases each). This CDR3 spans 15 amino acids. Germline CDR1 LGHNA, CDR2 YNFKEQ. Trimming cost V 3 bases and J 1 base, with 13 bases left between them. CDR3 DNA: TGTGCCAGCAGCCAGGGGGAGACCGCATCCTACGAGCAGTACTTC. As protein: CASSQGETASYEQYF.

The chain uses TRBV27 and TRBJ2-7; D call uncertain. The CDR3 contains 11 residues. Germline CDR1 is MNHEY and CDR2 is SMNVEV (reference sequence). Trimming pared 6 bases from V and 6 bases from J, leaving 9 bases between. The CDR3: CASSSPPEQYF. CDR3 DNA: TGTGCCAGCAGCTCGCCCCCCGAGCAGTACTTC.

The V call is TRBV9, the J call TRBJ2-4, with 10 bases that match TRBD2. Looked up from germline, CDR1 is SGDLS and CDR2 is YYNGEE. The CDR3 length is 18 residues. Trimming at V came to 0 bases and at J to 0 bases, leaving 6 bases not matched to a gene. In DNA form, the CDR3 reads TGTGCCAGCAGCGTAGGGACTAGCGGAGTAAAAGCCAAAAACATTCAGTACTTC. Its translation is CASSVGTSGVKAKNIQYF. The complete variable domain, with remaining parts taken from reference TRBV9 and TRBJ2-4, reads DSGVTQTPKHLITATGQRVTLRCSPRSGDLSVYWYQQSLDQGLQFLIQYYNGEERAKGNILERFSAQQFPDLHSELNLSSLELGDSALYFCASSVGTSGVKAKNIQYFGAGTRLSVL.

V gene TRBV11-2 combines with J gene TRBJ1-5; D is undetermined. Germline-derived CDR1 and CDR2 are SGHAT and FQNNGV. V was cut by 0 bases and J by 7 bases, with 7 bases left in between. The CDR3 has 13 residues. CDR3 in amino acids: CASSLDLGQPQHF. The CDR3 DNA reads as TGTGCCAGCAGCTTAGATTTAGGACAGCCCCAGCATTTT. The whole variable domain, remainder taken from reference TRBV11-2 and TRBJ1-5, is EAGVAQSPRYKIIEKRQSVAFWCNPISGHATLYWYQQILGQGPKLLIQFQNNGVVDDSQLPKDRFSAERLKGVDSTLKIQPAKLEDSAVYLCASSLDLGQPQHFGDGTRLSIL.

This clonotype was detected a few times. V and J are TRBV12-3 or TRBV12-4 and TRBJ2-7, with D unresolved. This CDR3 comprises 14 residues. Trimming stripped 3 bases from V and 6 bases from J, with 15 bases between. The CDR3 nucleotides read TGTGCCAGCAGTTTCCTCGAGACGGCAGCCGAGCAGTACTTC. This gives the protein CASSFLETAAEQYF.

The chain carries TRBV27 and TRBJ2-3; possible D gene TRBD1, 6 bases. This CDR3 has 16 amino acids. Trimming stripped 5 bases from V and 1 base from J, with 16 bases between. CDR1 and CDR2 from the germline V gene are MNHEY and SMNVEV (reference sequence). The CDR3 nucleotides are TGTGCCAGCAGTCGCTCAGGGGTTGGTCGCACAGATACGCAGTATTTT. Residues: CASSRSGVGRTDTQYF.

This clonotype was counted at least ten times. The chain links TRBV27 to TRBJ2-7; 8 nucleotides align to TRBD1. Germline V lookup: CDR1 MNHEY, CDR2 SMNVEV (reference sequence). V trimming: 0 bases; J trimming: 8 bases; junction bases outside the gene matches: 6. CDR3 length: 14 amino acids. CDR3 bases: TGTGCCAGCAGTTTATCGGGACAGGTTATCAAGCAGTACTTC. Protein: CASSLSGQVIKQYF.

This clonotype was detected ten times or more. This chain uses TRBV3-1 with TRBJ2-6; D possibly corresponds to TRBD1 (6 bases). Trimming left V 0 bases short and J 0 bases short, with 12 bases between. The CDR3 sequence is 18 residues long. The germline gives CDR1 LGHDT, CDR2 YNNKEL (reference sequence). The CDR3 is CASSQEWDTSSGANVLTF. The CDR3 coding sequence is TGTGCCAGCAGCCAAGAATGGGACACCAGCTCTGGGGCCAACGTCCTGACTTTC. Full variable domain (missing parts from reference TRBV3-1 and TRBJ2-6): DTAVSQTPKYLVTQMGNDKSIKCEQNLGHDTMYWYKQDSKKFLKIMFSYNNKELIINETVPNRFSPKSPDKAHLNLHINSLELGDSAVYFCASSQEWDTSSGANVLTFGAGSRLTVL.

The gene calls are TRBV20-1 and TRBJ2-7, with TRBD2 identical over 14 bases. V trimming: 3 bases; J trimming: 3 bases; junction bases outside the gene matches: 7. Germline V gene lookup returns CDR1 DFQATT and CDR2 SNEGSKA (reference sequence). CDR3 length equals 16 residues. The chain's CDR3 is CSARGLAGAPLYEQYF. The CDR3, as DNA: TGCAGTGCTAGGGGACTAGCGGGGGCTCCCCTCTACGAGCAGTACTTC.

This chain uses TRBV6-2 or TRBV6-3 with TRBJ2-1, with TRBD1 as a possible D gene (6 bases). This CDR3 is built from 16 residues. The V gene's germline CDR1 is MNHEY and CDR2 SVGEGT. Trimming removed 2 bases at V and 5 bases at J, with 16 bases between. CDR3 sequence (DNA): TGTGCCAGCAGTTACCTTTCCGGGACAAAGGACAATGAGCAGTTCTTC. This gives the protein CASSYLSGTKDNEQFF.

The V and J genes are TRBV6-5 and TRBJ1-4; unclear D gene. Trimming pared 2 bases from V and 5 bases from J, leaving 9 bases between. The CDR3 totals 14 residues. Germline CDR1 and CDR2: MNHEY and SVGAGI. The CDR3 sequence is CASSYGPGNEKLFF. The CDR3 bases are TGTGCCAGCAGTTACGGGCCGGGGAATGAAAAACTGTTTTTT.